The 17 T cell receptor beta chains reported below all come from one sample, sequenced in a study of tumor-infiltrating lymphocytes in glioblastoma multiforme. TCRB libraries came from RNA via three nested multiplex PCR rounds. In TCRdb, the multiplex PCR reads were re-called with MiXCR into one record per CDR3 protein. The data contain more than 12,000 distinct CDR3 sequences, roughly 74% of them singletons. Sequencing input: brain tumor tissue. These receptor sequences come from a male donor with glioblastoma.

This clonotype was detected only a few times. V and J are TRBV7-8 and TRBJ2-2, with D possibly matching TRBD1 (5 bases). V was trimmed by 3 bases and J by 7 bases, leaving 9 bases between them. The CDR3 runs to 13 residues. Germline V CDR1 and CDR2: SGHVS, FQNEAQ. The CDR3 DNA reads as TGTGCCAGCAGCTTTACCGACAGCGGGGAGCTGTTTTTT. Translation: CASSFTDSGELFF.

Concerning this clonotype: At one end the junction does not follow the germline gene, possibly because of a read error. The chain is built from TRBV5-4 and TRBJ2-1; 11 positions match TRBD1. Germline assignment: CDR1 SGHNT and CDR2 YYREEE (reference sequence). This CDR3 is built from 16 residues. CDR3 DNA: TGTGCCTGCAGCTCCCGGGACAGGGGGTTTAACGATGAGCAGTTCTTC. It codes for CACSSRDRGFNDEQFF.

A word on this clonotype: It is likely a read error, because the conserved phenylalanine at the end of the CDR3 is missing. The V gene is TRBV20-1, the J gene TRBJ2-7; D perhaps matches TRBD1 (5 bases). The CDR3 has 15 amino acids. The V end lost 0 bases, the J end lost 3 bases, and 15 bases lay between the germline ends. The germline V gene has CDR1 DFQATT and CDR2 SNEGSKA (reference sequence). The DNA of the CDR3 is TGCAGTGCTAGAGATCAGGACACCTCTTTCTACGAGCAGTACTTA. Its translation: CSARDQDTSFYEQYL.

About this clonotype itself: A read error may account for a junction end that differs from germline. The chain combines TRBV13 with TRBJ1-2, with D uncertain. The CDR3 consists of 13 residues. The germline CDR1 and CDR2 sequences are PRHDT and FYEKMQ (reference sequence). The CDR3 region is CAGSRNANYGYTF. For the CDR3, the DNA is TGTGCCGGCAGCCGGAATGCAAACTATGGCTACACCTTC.

This clonotype was detected a few times. The rearrangement uses TRBV11-2 and TRBJ2-7; a possible D gene is TRBD1 (6 bases). CDR1 is SGHAT and CDR2 is FQNNGV in the germline V gene. Trimming stripped 7 bases from V and 0 bases from J, with 16 bases between. The CDR3 covers 15 residues. CDR3 loop: CASTDSPGVSYEQYF. In nucleotides, the CDR3 is TGTGCCAGCACCGATAGCCCAGGGGTCTCCTACGAGCAGTACTTC.

J is TRBJ2-5 and V is TRBV4-3; D gene ambiguous. Germline V gives CDR1 LGHNA, CDR2 YSLEER. This CDR3 spans 12 amino acids. V was pared by 4 bases and J by 4 bases, with 7 bases between. The CDR3 sequence is CASSPNRETQYF. CDR3 nucleotide sequence: TGCGCCAGCAGCCCCAACAGAGAGACCCAGTACTTC.

To note about this clonotype: The junction and the germline gene differ at one end; a read error may be behind it. The rearrangement uses TRBV4-1 and TRBJ1-5; tentative D call: TRBD1 (6 bases). CDR3 length equals 14 residues. Per the germline V gene, CDR1 is MGHRA and CDR2 is YSYEKL. CDR3 coding DNA: TGCGCCAGCGGCCAAGAACAGGGAGGTCAGCCCCATCATTTT. Translating it yields CASGQEQGGQPHHF.

The rearrangement uses TRBV6-1 and TRBJ2-5; the D is unclear. Looked up from germline, CDR1 is MNHNS and CDR2 is SASEGT. The CDR3 length is 14 residues. The germline V and J ends were trimmed by 4 bases and 5 bases, with 14 bases remaining between them. The CDR3 region has the DNA TGTGCCAGCAGTGGTGACGTTGGAAGGGAGACCCAGTACTTC. Translating it yields CASSGDVGRETQYF.

The chain employs TRBV6-5 and TRBJ1-2; 7 bases line up with TRBD1. Germline trimming cut 6 bases from V and 7 bases from J; bases unmatched to any gene: 8. The CDR3 runs 13 residues. CDR1 is MNHEY, CDR2 SVGAGI, per germline. CDR3 DNA: TGTGCCAGCAGCTCATCAGGGGGACGTGGCTACACCTTC. The encoded protein is CASSSSGGRGYTF.

About this clonotype: The germline gene is not matched at one end of the junction; a read error may be the cause. The J gene is TRBJ2-1, the V gene TRBV7-9; 11 nucleotides align to TRBD2. Looked up from germline, CDR1 is SEHNR and CDR2 is FQNEAQ (reference sequence). This CDR3 is built from 15 residues. Here the CDR3 reads CTSSKTSGAHNEQFF. The CDR3 DNA is TGTACCAGCAGTAAGACTAGCGGGGCCCACAATGAGCAATTCTTC.

By sample fraction, this clonotype is medium-sized. The rearrangement links TRBV12-3 or TRBV12-4 to TRBJ1-1; D not certain. The germline V and J ends were trimmed by 1 base and 11 bases, with 17 bases remaining between them. The CDR3 sequence is 14 residues long. This CDR3 is CASSLDAQRRMAFF. The CDR3 DNA follows: TGTGCCAGCAGTTTAGACGCCCAAAGGCGAATGGCTTTCTTT.

The V call is TRBV6-1, the J call TRBJ2-3; 8 positions match TRBD2. With 7 bases clipped from V and 10 bases from J, the junction kept 16 bases outside the gene matches. The CDR3 totals 15 residues. CDR1 and CDR2 (germline): MNHNS, SASEGT. The CDR3 sequence is CASMESGGLGDSQYF. CDR3 DNA: TGTGCCAGCATGGAGAGCGGGGGCCTTGGGGATTCGCAGTATTTT.

The genes are TRBV11-2 and TRBJ1-6, with D maybe TRBD1 (6 bases). The germline V gene has CDR1 SGHAT and CDR2 FQNNGV. The CDR3 totals 14 residues. V lost 4 bases to trimming and J lost 8 bases, with 12 bases between them. In DNA, the CDR3 is TGTGCCAGCAGCTACGACAGGTCTTATTCACCCCTCCACTTT. It yields the protein CASSYDRSYSPLHF.

This chain links TRBV11-2 with TRBJ2-7, with 11 bases identical to TRBD1. The CDR3 runs 17 residues. Germline V gene sequence: CDR1 SGHAT, CDR2 FQNNGV. Trimming took 6 bases from V and 0 from J; bases not matched to a gene: 10. The CDR3 loop reads CASRKIDGQGASYEQYF. The CDR3 DNA follows: TGTGCCAGCAGGAAAATCGACGGACAGGGGGCCTCCTACGAGCAGTACTTC.

Regarding this clonotype: The CDR3 end shows no conserved phenylalanine or tryptophan, and so a read error is likely. The chain links TRBV20-1 to TRBJ2-4; TRBD1 matches at 10 bases. Germline V gives CDR1 DFQATT, CDR2 SNEGSKA (reference sequence). This CDR3 has 19 amino acids. The CDR3 region is CGARDPDRGIRNAKNIQYL. The DNA of the CDR3 is TGCGGTGCTAGAGACCCGGACAGGGGGATTCGGAATGCCAAAAACATTCAGTACCTC.

This clonotype has ten or more counts. J is TRBJ1-1 and V is TRBV20-1; 7 bases are a match to TRBD1. Germline V gene lookup returns CDR1 DFQATT and CDR2 SNEGSKA (reference sequence). CDR3 length: 12 amino acids. The V segment lost 6 bases and the J segment 7 bases; nucleotides outside the gene matches: 8. CDR3 nucleotide sequence: TGCAGTGCGGCCGGGACAGAGGTTGAAGCTTTCTTT. Encoded protein: CSAAGTEVEAFF.

Concerning this clonotype itself: The junction departs from the called germline gene at one end, perhaps through a read error. V gene TRBV29-1 combines with J gene TRBJ2-1; D is ambiguous. The CDR3 consists of 15 residues. The germline CDR1 and CDR2 sequences are SQVTM and ANQGSEA. The CDR3 region is CIELTLSVTYNEKFF. In DNA form, the CDR3 reads TGCATCGAATTAACTCTCTCAGTCACCTACAATGAGAAGTTCTTC.